The source of this T cell receptor beta chain is a study of monozygotic twins with inflammatory bowel disease. Each TCR library used 3,500 to 4,500 ng of total RNA. TCRdb re-called the 5' RACE reads and gives one entry per CDR3 protein, without DNA. This table lists fewer than 350,000 distinct CDR3 sequences. This CDR3 is built from 16 residues. Germline V gene lookup returns CDR1 SGHRS and CDR2 YFSETQ. The rearrangement links TRBV5-1 to TRBJ1-6; the D call from TCRdb, TRBD1, cannot be confirmed without DNA. Material: blood. The source is a human donor with ulcerative colitis or Crohn's disease, or a healthy co-twin of an affected twin (not recorded which). CDR3 sequence reads: CARSSPRGQANSPLHF. The full variable domain, with the rest looked up from reference TRBV5-1 and TRBJ1-6, is KAGVTQTPRYLIKTRGQQVTLSCSPISGHRSVSWYQQTPGQGLQFLFEYFSETQRNKGNFPGRFSGRQFSNSRSEMNVSTLELGDSALYLCARSSPRGQANSPLHFGNGTRLTVT.